This TCR beta chain was found in a study of CD8 T cells in acute hepatitis C reinfection. Concerning this clone: As yet, its antigen is unknown.

The time point here: naive CD8 control sorted from an acute-time-point sample. Donors were people who inject drugs, followed every 3 months. CDR1 is LNHDA, CDR2 SQIVND, per germline (reference sequence). Trimming removed 7 bases from V and 4 bases from J, with 16 bases in between. The CDR3 runs 15 residues. Study findings and constraints: Acute resolver, follow-up resolver and acute chronic samples had similar high diversity. Overrepresentation in the naive pool did not explain the preferential TRBV04 and TRBV06 usage seen in all groups.

Some clones are missing from TCRdb's copy, which holds only in-frame ones; the method was immunoSEQ multiplex PCR. This sample has around 34,000 clones; around 87% occur once, and the top ten carry roughly 0.51%. The receptor's source is a man under 40 with chronic hepatitis C. The specimen was naive CD8+ T cells from PBMCs. The chain uses TRBV19 and TRBJ2-2, with D possibly matching TRBD1 (6 bases). This chain's CDR3 is CASTGGQRITGELFF. CDR3 nucleotide sequence: TGTGCCAGTACAGGAGGACAGCGAATCACCGGGGAGCTGTTTTTT.